This entry lists 23 T cell receptor beta chains sequenced from one sample in a study of cytomegalovirus exposure and HLA in healthy donors. The PCR had 60 Vbeta and 13 Jbeta primers. TCRdb's copy holds only in-frame clones and misses some; the assay was immunoSEQ multiplex PCR. The repertoire holds approximately 140,000 clones, with 70% to 80% as singletons. Specimen: PBMCs. Source of these receptors: a human donor in good health.

A few counts support this clone. The rearrangement uses TRBV11-1 and TRBJ2-6; a possible D gene is TRBD1 (6 bases). The CDR3 is 17 amino acids. V lost 5 bases, J lost 2 bases, and 16 bases lay in between. Germline CDR1 is SGHAT and CDR2 is FQDESV (reference sequence). The DNA of the CDR3 is TGTGCCAGCAGCCAGCGTACTTGGACAGCTGGGGCCAACGTCCTGACTTTC. Translating gives CASSQRTWTAGANVLTF.

The rearrangement uses TRBV6-5 and TRBJ1-1; D is perhaps TRBD1 (6 bases). The CDR3 spans 13 residues. Trimming took off 5 bases at V and 1 base at J, with 8 bases between the two ends. Germline values: CDR1 MNHEY, CDR2 SVGAGI. The CDR3 here is CASSLGGNTEAFF. CDR3 nucleotide sequence: TGTGCCAGCAGTCTAGGGGGGAACACTGAAGCTTTCTTT.

The rearrangement uses TRBV7-9 and TRBJ1-4; TRBD1 matches 7 bases. Germline lookup yields CDR1 SEHNR and CDR2 FQNEAQ (reference sequence). V lost 3 bases and J lost 1; bases outside the gene matches: 2. This CDR3 has 15 residues. The CDR3 DNA sequence: TGTGCCAGCAGCTTCCCAGGGGGAACTAATGAAAAACTGTTTTTT. As protein: CASSFPGGTNEKLFF.

The chain combines TRBV11-2 with TRBJ2-1, with TRBD1 matching 7 bases. Trimming at V came to 1 base and at J to 5 bases, leaving 8 bases not matched to a gene. CDR1 and CDR2 from the germline V gene are SGHAT and FQNNGV. This CDR3 has 16 residues. CDR3 loop: CASSLVLTGPDNEQFF. CDR3 DNA: TGTGCCAGCAGCTTAGTTTTGACAGGGCCAGACAATGAGCAGTTCTTC.

The rearrangement links TRBV7-6 to TRBJ2-5, with D tentatively TRBD2 (6 bases). The length of the CDR3 is 15 residues. The V gene's germline CDR1 is SGHVS and CDR2 FNYEAQ. V was shortened by 5 bases and J by 3 bases, with 16 bases between the two germline ends. CDR3 sequence reads: CASSLGRTGEETQYF. The CDR3 region has the DNA TGTGCCAGCAGCCTAGGACGGACGGGGGAAGAGACCCAGTACTTC.

There are a few counts of this clone. The gene calls are TRBV10-2 and TRBJ2-3; D may be TRBD1 (6 bases). CDR3 length equals 14 residues. Deletions cut 6 bases from V and 2 bases from J, with 12 bases between. The germline gives CDR1 WSHSY, CDR2 SAAADI. This CDR3 reads CASSIQGYTDTQYF. CDR3 DNA: TGCGCCAGCAGCATACAGGGATACACAGATACGCAGTATTTT.

CDR3 nucleotide sequence: TGTGCCAGCAGTTCCGGACAGCGAGTTTCACCCCTCCACTTT. Translating gives CASSSGQRVSPLHF. The chain is built from TRBV27 and TRBJ1-6, with D possibly matching TRBD1 (6 bases). Trimming took 4 bases from V and 9 from J, leaving 13 bases between them. Germline V gene lookup returns CDR1 MNHEY and CDR2 SMNVEV (reference sequence). The CDR3 length is 14 residues.

The CDR3 DNA sequence: TGTGCCAGCAGTTCACCGCGGGGGGGCACGGCCTCCTACAATGAGCAGTTCTTC. Translated, it gives CASSSPRGGTASYNEQFF. J is TRBJ2-1 and V is TRBV27, with TRBD2 matching over 9 bases. The germline gives CDR1 MNHEY, CDR2 SMNVEV (reference sequence). Unmatched junction bases numbered 10, after V lost 4 bases and J lost 0 bases. The CDR3 covers 18 residues.

This chain joins TRBV29-1 and TRBJ2-3; 9 nucleotides align to TRBD1. Germline values: CDR1 SQVTM, CDR2 ANQGSEA. The CDR3 covers 12 residues. Trimming took 6 bases from V and 4 from J; bases not matched to a gene: 2. CDR3 DNA sequence: TGCAGCGTGGGACAGGGTGCAGATACGCAGTATTTT. Amino acids: CSVGQGADTQYF.

The chain combines TRBV6-5 with TRBJ1-4; D is possibly TRBD1 (6 bases). CDR3 length equals 14 residues. V lost 7 bases, J lost 4 bases, and 13 bases lay in between. Germline V gene sequence: CDR1 MNHEY, CDR2 SVGAGI. The CDR3 DNA reads as TGTGCCAGCACCTCGGACAGCTTTAATGAAAAACTGTTTTTT. It specifies CASTSDSFNEKLFF.

This rearrangement joins TRBV30 to TRBJ2-3; TRBD1 aligns across 7 bases. This CDR3 spans 14 amino acids. Losses at the gene ends were 3 bases for V and 1 base for J; bases not matched to a gene: 4. The V gene's germline CDR1 is GTSNPN and CDR2 SVGIG (reference sequence). The chain's CDR3 is CAWRMDRRTDTQYF. Here the CDR3 DNA reads TGTGCCTGGAGGATGGACAGGCGCACAGATACGCAGTATTTT.

This clone showed up just a few times. The chain has TRBV7-6 and TRBJ1-1, with D hard to call. V gave up 5 bases and J gave up 0 bases, with 13 bases separating them. The CDR3 extends over 15 amino acids. Per germline, CDR1 SGHVS and CDR2 FNYEAQ. CDR3 region: CASSSGVLMNTEAFF. CDR3 nucleotides: TGTGCCAGCAGCAGCGGGGTGCTGATGAACACTGAAGCTTTCTTT.

The V call is TRBV7-3, the J call TRBJ2-2; D may be TRBD2 (7 bases). The germline V gene has CDR1 SGHTA and CDR2 FQGTGA. Deletions cut 1 base from V and 6 bases from J, with 9 bases between. The CDR3 contains 14 residues. The CDR3 sequence is CASSLNGGPGELFF. CDR3 DNA sequence: TGTGCCAGCAGCTTAAACGGGGGGCCCGGGGAGCTGTTTTTT.

The chain joins TRBV6-5 to TRBJ1-6; a weak D match, TRBD1 (5 bases). Germline V CDR1 and CDR2: MNHEY, SVGAGI. Trimming removed 6 bases from V and 6 bases from J, with 15 bases in between. The CDR3 totals 15 residues. This CDR3 reads CASSRTGLVNSPLHF. The CDR3 DNA follows: TGTGCCAGCAGCCGAACGGGACTCGTTAATTCACCCCTCCACTTT.

This chain uses TRBV29-1 with TRBJ1-1, with 7 positions matching TRBD1. The CDR3 totals 15 residues. The trim removed 4 bases at V and 10 bases at J, leaving 18 bases unmatched. Germline V gene data show CDR1 as SQVTM and CDR2 as ANQGSEA. The CDR3 reads CSVVLARGTASRAFF. CDR3 DNA: TGCAGCGTTGTTTTGGCTCGAGGGACAGCGAGTCGAGCTTTCTTT.

The rearrangement uses TRBV7-2 and TRBJ1-2; 7 nucleotides agree with TRBD1. CDR3 length: 15 residues. V trimming: 1 base; J trimming: 0 bases; junction bases outside the gene matches: 2. Germline loops: CDR1 SGHTA, CDR2 FQGNSA. CDR3 sequence: CASSLVDRTNYGYTF. CDR3 coding DNA: TGTGCCAGCAGCTTAGTGGACAGGACTAACTATGGCTACACCTTC. Combining the CDR3 with reference TRBV7-2 and TRBJ1-2 gives the whole variable domain GAGVSQSPSNKVTEKGKDVELRCDPISGHTALYWYRQSLGQGLEFLIYFQGNSAPDKSGLPSDRFSAERTGGSVSTLTIQRTQQEDSAVYLCASSLVDRTNYGYTFGSGTRLTVV.

The chain employs TRBV6-4 and TRBJ1-6; 7 bases are shared with TRBD1. V was clipped by 11 bases and J by 7 bases; unmatched bases: 8. CDR1 MRHNA and CDR2 SNTAGT come from the germline V gene. This CDR3 comprises 13 residues. DNA of the CDR3: TGTGCCGGATCCGGGACAGAGAATTCACCCCTCCACTTT. It is translated as CAGSGTENSPLHF.

A few counts support this clone. The CDR3 region has the DNA TGCGCCAGCAGCCCTCTAGGGAGCTCCTACGAGCAGTACTTC. The encoded protein is CASSPLGSSYEQYF. The V call is TRBV4-3, the J call TRBJ2-7; D perhaps matches TRBD2 (5 bases). Trimming took off 4 bases at V and 0 bases at J, with 10 bases between the two ends. This CDR3 contains 14 residues. Germline values: CDR1 LGHNA, CDR2 YSLEER.

This clone was seen a few times. This chain joins TRBV27 and TRBJ2-5; 10 nucleotides agree with TRBD2. The DNA end favors TRBJ2-7, so the J call may be wrong. Germline lookup yields CDR1 MNHEY and CDR2 SMNVEV (reference sequence). There are 15 residues in the CDR3. The CDR3 here is CASSLTSGISYEQYF. CDR3 DNA sequence: TGTGCCAGCAGTTTAACTAGCGGGATCTCCTACGAGCAGTACTTC.

V gene TRBV5-1 combines with J gene TRBJ1-1; 8 nucleotides agree with TRBD1. V shed 0 bases, J shed 0 bases, and the junction held 4 bases outside the gene matches. The CDR3 is 16 residues long. Germline V gene lookup returns CDR1 SGHRS and CDR2 YFSETQ. The CDR3 reads CASSLALTGVNTEAFF. CDR3 in DNA: TGCGCCAGCAGCTTGGCCTTGACAGGGGTGAACACTGAAGCTTTCTTT.

The chain is built from TRBV6-6 and TRBJ1-1; no clear D gene. V lost 5 bases, J lost 11 bases, and 12 bases lay in between. This CDR3 has 11 amino acids. CDR1 and CDR2 from the germline V gene are MNHNY and SVGAGI (reference sequence). The CDR3 DNA follows: TGTGCCAGCAGTACCCCTGACGGGGCTTTCTTT. Protein sequence: CASSTPDGAFF.

This chain connects TRBV7-3 to TRBJ2-3; 7 bases match TRBD2. Germline CDR1 reads SGHTA; CDR2 reads FQGTGA. This CDR3 is built from 17 residues. J gave up 0 bases and V 0 bases, and 6 bases lay outside the gene matches. CDR3 loop: CASSLTVTGGSTDTQYF. CDR3 bases: TGTGCCAGCAGCTTAACCGTAACCGGGGGGAGCACAGATACGCAGTATTTT.

This sequence joins TRBV28 and TRBJ2-1; 9 bases align to TRBD1. Germline V gene data show CDR1 as MDHEN and CDR2 as SYDVKM. The CDR3 is 15 residues long. V was clipped by 6 bases and J by 5 bases; unmatched bases: 8. The CDR3 protein is CASSPPGQGHNEQFF. The CDR3 DNA reads TGTGCCAGCAGCCCCCCGGGACAGGGACACAATGAGCAGTTCTTC.